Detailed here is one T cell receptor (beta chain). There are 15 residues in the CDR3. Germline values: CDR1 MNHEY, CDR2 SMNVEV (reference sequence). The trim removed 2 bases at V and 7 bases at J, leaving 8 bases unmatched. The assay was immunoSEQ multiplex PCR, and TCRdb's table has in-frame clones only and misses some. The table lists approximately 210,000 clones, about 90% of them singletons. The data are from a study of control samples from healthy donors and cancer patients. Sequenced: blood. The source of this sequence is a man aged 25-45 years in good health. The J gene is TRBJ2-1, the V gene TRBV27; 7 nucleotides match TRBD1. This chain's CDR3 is CASSLGDRLFNEQFF. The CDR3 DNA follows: TGTGCCAGCAGTTTAGGGGACAGACTTTTTAATGAGCAGTTCTTC.